The source of this T cell receptor (beta chain) is a study of beta chain features in type 1 diabetes. Findings and limits, study-wide: Within each of all four CD4+ subsets, Type 1 diabetes patients had TCRB CDR3s that were moderately but significantly shorter. The naive, central memory and Treg TCRB repertoires looked more alike in patients than they did in healthy donors. Whether TCRB rearrangement is influenced by HLA type went unresolved here.

To note about this clone: Its antigen is undetermined.

Isolated RNA was reverse transcribed in full, so expressed TCRB transcripts were sequenced. Libraries were prepared by immunoSEQ multiplex PCR; TCRdb keeps only in-frame clonotypes and omits some of them. Counted here are a few hundred thousand clones, over 10% occurring once; the ten biggest clones make up 0.0095% to 0.011%. Germline CDR1 reads SGHNT; CDR2 reads YENEEA. The V and J ends lost 5 bases and 5 bases respectively, with 12 bases between them. The CDR3 spans 13 residues. This sequence joins TRBV11-3 and TRBJ2-5, with no clear D. Sequencing used naive CD4+ T cells from blood. This TCR came from a woman aged 18-30 years with type 1 diabetes. The CDR3 spells CASSRDGPETQYF. The CDR3 DNA reads as TGTGCCAGCAGCCGAGATGGGCCCGAGACCCAGTACTTC.